Here is one TCR beta chain with its context. This sample is part of a study of blood T cell repertoires in COVID-19. For the study at large: Donors in the United States, Italy and Spain gave samples during acute or convalescent COVID-19. In each case, the material was cDNA or gDNA derived from T cells, B-cell-depleted T cells, or PBMCs.

In the original workflow: Reference gene primer amplification in the assay estimated nucleated cell counts. Profiling relied on immunoSEQ multiplex PCR, and the TCRdb table lists in-frame clones only, not all of them. Clonal size and the V and J genes are those of that table, whereas D and trimming came from the DNA. Among over 100,000 clones listed, 82% were seen once. Trimming pared 8 bases from V and 0 bases from J, leaving 7 bases between. CDR3 length equals 12 residues. Germline V gene sequence: CDR1 SEHNR, CDR2 FQNEAQ (reference sequence). This clonotype originated in a woman between 65 and 79 years old with acute or convalescent COVID-19. The J gene is TRBJ2-5, the V gene TRBV7-9; D might be TRBD1 (6 bases). The sample was peripheral blood. The CDR3 nucleotides read TGTGCCAGCGGGGACAACCAAGAGACCCAGTACTTC. Protein product: CASGDNQETQYF. Full variable domain (outside the CDR3, taken from reference TRBV7-9 and TRBJ2-5): DTGVSQNPRHKITKRGQNVTFRCDPISEHNRLYWYRQTLGQGPEFLTYFQNEAQLEKSRLLSDRFSAERPKGSFSTLEIQRTEQGDSAMYLCASGDNQETQYFGPGTRLLVL.